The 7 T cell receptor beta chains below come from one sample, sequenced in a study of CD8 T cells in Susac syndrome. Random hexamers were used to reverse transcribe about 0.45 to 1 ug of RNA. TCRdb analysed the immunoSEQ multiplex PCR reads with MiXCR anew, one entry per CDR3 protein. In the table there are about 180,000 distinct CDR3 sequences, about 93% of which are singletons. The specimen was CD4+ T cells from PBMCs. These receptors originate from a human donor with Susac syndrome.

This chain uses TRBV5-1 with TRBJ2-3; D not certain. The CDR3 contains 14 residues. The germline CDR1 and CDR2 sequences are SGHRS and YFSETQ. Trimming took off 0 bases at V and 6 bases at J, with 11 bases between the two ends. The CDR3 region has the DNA TGCGCCAGCAGCTTGGCCGCCGGAGCGGATACGCAGTATTTT. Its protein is CASSLAAGADTQYF.

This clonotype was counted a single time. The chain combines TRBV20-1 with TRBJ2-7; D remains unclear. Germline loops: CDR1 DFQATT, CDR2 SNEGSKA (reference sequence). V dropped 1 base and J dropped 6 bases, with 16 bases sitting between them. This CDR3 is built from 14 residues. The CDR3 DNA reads TGCAGTGCTAGAGGACGCCCCGACTGGGGCGAGCAGTACTTC. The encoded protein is CSARGRPDWGEQYF.

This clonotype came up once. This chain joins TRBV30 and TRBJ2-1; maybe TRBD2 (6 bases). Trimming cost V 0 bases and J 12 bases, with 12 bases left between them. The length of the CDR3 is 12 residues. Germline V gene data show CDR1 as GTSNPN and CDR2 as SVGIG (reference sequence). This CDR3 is CAWSVGGVGQFF. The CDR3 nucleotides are TGTGCCTGGAGTGTAGGAGGGGTAGGGCAGTTCTTC.

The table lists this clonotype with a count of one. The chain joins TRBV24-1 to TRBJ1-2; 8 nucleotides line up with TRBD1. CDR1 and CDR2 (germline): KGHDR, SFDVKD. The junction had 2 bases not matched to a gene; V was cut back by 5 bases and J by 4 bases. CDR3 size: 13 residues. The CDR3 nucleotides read TGTGCCACCAGTGTAGGACAGGGCTATGGCTACACCTTC. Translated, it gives CATSVGQGYGYTF.

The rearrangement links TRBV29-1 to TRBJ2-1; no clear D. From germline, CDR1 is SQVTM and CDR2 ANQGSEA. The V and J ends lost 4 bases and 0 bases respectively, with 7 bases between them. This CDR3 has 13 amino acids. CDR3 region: CSVGVSSYNEQFF. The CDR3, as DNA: TGCAGCGTTGGGGTGAGCTCCTACAATGAGCAGTTCTTC.

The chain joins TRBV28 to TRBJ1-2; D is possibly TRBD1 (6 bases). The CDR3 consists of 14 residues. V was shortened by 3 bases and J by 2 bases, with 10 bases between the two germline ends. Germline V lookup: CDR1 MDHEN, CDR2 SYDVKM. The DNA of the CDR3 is TGTGCCAGCAGTTTGACAGGCCCAAACTATGGCTACACCTTC. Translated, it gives CASSLTGPNYGYTF.

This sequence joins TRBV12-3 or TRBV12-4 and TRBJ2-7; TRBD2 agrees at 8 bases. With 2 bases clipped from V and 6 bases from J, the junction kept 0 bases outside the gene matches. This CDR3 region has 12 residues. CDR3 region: CASSLRGGEQYF. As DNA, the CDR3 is TGTGCCAGCAGTTTACGGGGGGGCGAGCAGTACTTC.